This TCR beta chain was recovered during a study of cytomegalovirus exposure and HLA in healthy donors. In the study overall: One earlier analysis, a look at 150 million to 200 million T cells, found more than 100 million unique TCR beta sequences. Study-level findings and limits: It was taken for granted in presence/absence analyses that sequencing depth across donors was roughly uniform.

Amplification used 60 Vbeta primers and 13 Jbeta primers. Profiling relied on immunoSEQ multiplex PCR, and the TCRdb table lists in-frame clones only, not all of them. The sample holds roughly 100,000 clones, around 57% seen once. The length of the CDR3 is 14 residues. The germline gives CDR1 SGHKS, CDR2 YYEKEE (reference sequence). Trimming took 2 bases from V and 2 from J; bases not matched to a gene: 3. A note on this clone: The antigen is not known.

The receptor was isolated from a human donor in good health. The V gene is TRBV5-5, the J gene TRBJ2-7, with 8 bases matching TRBD1. The source material was PBMCs. DNA for the CDR3: TGTGCCAGCAGCTTCGGACAGGGACCCTACGAGCAGTACTTC. This encodes CASSFGQGPYEQYF.